A single sample is the source of the 14 T cell receptor beta chains below, sequenced in a study of CD8+ T cells in alopecia areata. Reverse transcription of extracted RNA yielded cDNA, which provided the sequencing template. The table came from immunoSEQ multiplex PCR; TCRdb's copy has only in-frame clones and leaves some out. The sample has 110,000 to 150,000 clones; about 85% are singletons. The treatment here: oral pan-JAK inhibitor, 5-10 mg twice daily. The sample consisted of CD8+ T cells sorted from blood, taken at week 4, from a patient treated with tofacitinib. These receptors originate from a human donor with alopecia areata.

V gene TRBV25-1 combines with J gene TRBJ2-7; D ambiguous. This CDR3 has 14 amino acids. The V gene's germline CDR1 is MGHDK and CDR2 SYGVNS. Trimming took off 3 bases at V and 2 bases at J, with 11 bases between the two ends. This CDR3 is CASSDWERPYEQYF. The CDR3, as DNA: TGTGCCAGCAGTGACTGGGAACGGCCCTACGAGCAGTACTTC.

There are a few counts of this clone. The gene calls are TRBV27 and TRBJ2-7; D unresolved. The end of the DNA aligns better with TRBJ2-5, so the J call may be wrong. CDR1 and CDR2 (germline): MNHEY, SMNVEV (reference sequence). The length of the CDR3 is 11 residues. CDR3 nucleotide sequence: TGTGCCAGCAGAGGAACAGAGACCCAGTACTTC. It yields the protein CASRGTETQYF.

In its sample, this clone was seen once. The chain couples TRBV30 to TRBJ2-3; D is perhaps TRBD1 (5 bases). The CDR3 contains 17 residues. Per germline, CDR1 GTSNPN and CDR2 SVGIG (reference sequence). Trimming removed 0 bases from V and 2 bases from J, with 18 bases in between. This chain's CDR3 is CAWSVLDRKDITDTQYF. In DNA, the CDR3 is TGTGCCTGGAGTGTACTTGACAGAAAAGATATCACAGATACGCAGTATTTT.

The V call is TRBV7-9, the J call TRBJ2-7; no clear D. The length of the CDR3 is 13 residues. Germline CDR1 SEHNR, CDR2 FQNEAQ (reference sequence). The ends were cut back, 5 bases at V and 1 base at J, with 9 bases in the middle. CDR3 DNA: TGTGCCAGCAGCAGTGACAAGTCCTACGAGCAGTACTTC. Residues: CASSSDKSYEQYF.

V and J are TRBV7-9 and TRBJ2-1, with 8 nucleotides matching TRBD2. The CDR3 runs 15 residues. After removal of 0 bases from V and 8 bases from J, the junction contained 6 bases not matched to a gene. CDR1 is SEHNR and CDR2 is FQNEAQ in the germline V gene (reference sequence). The CDR3, as DNA: TGTGCCAGCAGCTTAGCAGGACTAGCCCCTCATGAGCAGTTCTTC. Protein product: CASSLAGLAPHEQFF.

The V call is TRBV29-1, the J call TRBJ2-4, with a tentative D call TRBD2 (7 bases). Trimming removed 4 bases from V and 9 bases from J, with 13 bases in between. The CDR3 length is 12 residues. Germline V gives CDR1 SQVTM, CDR2 ANQGSEA. CDR3 nucleotides: TGCAGCGTTGGTGTGAGGGGGGGCATTCAGTACTTC. Amino acid sequence: CSVGVRGGIQYF.

The rearrangement joins TRBV7-3 to TRBJ2-1; tentatively, D is TRBD1 or TRBD2 (5 bases each). Looked up from germline, CDR1 is SGHTA and CDR2 is FQGTGA. The CDR3 has 14 residues. Deletions cut 3 bases from V and 7 bases from J, with 13 bases between. DNA of the CDR3: TGTGCCAGCAGCTTTTACCCTGAGGGGAATGAGCAGTTCTTC. This gives the protein CASSFYPEGNEQFF.

The chain recombines TRBV29-1 with TRBJ2-1, with D perhaps TRBD2 (5 bases). CDR1 and CDR2 from the germline V gene are SQVTM and ANQGSEA. V lost 4 bases, J lost 1 base, and 8 bases lay in between. The CDR3 has 13 amino acids. The CDR3 coding sequence is TGCAGCGTTGCTTCGGGGTCCTACAATGAGCAGTTCTTC. Its protein product is CSVASGSYNEQFF.

The V gene is TRBV6-5, the J gene TRBJ2-7, with TRBD1 identical over 7 bases. V was clipped by 0 bases and J by 6 bases; unmatched bases: 2. The CDR3 has 13 residues. The germline CDR1 and CDR2 sequences are MNHEY and SVGAGI. As DNA, the CDR3 is TGTGCCAGCAGTTACTCGGGGACAGTCGAGCAGTACTTC. Translated, it gives CASSYSGTVEQYF.

This chain connects TRBV7-8 to TRBJ2-3; tentatively, D is TRBD1 (5 bases). This CDR3 region has 13 residues. V dropped 2 bases and J dropped 4 bases, with 7 bases sitting between them. Germline V gives CDR1 SGHVS, CDR2 FQNEAQ. The CDR3 DNA reads TGTGCCAGCAGCTTAATAGGGGCAGATACGCAGTATTTT. Amino acids: CASSLIGADTQYF.

The V gene is TRBV7-9, the J gene TRBJ1-2; 9 bases line up with TRBD1. Germline trimming cut 0 bases from V and 14 bases from J; bases unmatched to any gene: 13. The CDR3 consists of 15 residues. Germline V gene data show CDR1 as SEHNR and CDR2 as FQNEAQ (reference sequence). The CDR3 here is CASSLAQFGTGFLTF. CDR3 coding DNA: TGTGCCAGCAGCTTAGCGCAGTTCGGGACAGGGTTCTTGACCTTC.

The chain employs TRBV2 and TRBJ2-1; TRBD2 agrees at 9 bases. The CDR3 has 14 residues. From germline, CDR1 is SNHLY and CDR2 FYNNEI. The V and J ends lost 10 bases and 7 bases, in that order; junction bases with no gene match: 11. The CDR3 spells CATIGGRAWNEQFF. DNA for the CDR3: TGTGCCACAATCGGCGGGAGGGCCTGGAATGAGCAGTTCTTC.

The chain has TRBV27 and TRBJ1-2; weak D call: TRBD1 (6 bases). CDR3 length: 14 residues. V was cut by 6 bases and J by 3 bases, with 14 bases left in between. Germline CDR1 is MNHEY and CDR2 is SMNVEV (reference sequence). CDR3 residues: CASRPQGPHYGYTF. CDR3 DNA: TGTGCCAGCAGGCCTCAGGGGCCGCACTATGGCTACACCTTC.

This clone has just a few counts. The rearrangement joins TRBV29-1 to TRBJ2-7, with D possibly matching TRBD2 (5 bases). Trimming removed 0 bases from V and 2 bases from J, with 8 bases in between. CDR3 length: 13 amino acids. CDR1 SQVTM and CDR2 ANQGSEA come from the germline V gene. The CDR3 reads CSVEDGLTYEQYF. In DNA, the CDR3 is TGCAGCGTTGAAGATGGACTTACCTACGAGCAGTACTTC.